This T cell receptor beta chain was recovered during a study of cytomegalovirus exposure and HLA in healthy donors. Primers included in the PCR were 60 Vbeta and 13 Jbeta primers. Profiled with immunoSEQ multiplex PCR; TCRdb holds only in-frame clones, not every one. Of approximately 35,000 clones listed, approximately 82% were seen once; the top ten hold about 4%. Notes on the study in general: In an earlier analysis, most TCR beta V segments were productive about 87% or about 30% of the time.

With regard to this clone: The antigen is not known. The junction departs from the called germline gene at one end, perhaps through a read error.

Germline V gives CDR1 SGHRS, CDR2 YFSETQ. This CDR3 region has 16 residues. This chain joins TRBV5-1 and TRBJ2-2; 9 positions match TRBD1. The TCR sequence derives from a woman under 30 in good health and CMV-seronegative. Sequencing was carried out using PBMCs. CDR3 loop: CASSTEGQGNNGELFF. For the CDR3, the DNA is TGCGCCAGCAGCACCGAGGGACAGGGTAACAACGGGGAGCTGTTTTTT.